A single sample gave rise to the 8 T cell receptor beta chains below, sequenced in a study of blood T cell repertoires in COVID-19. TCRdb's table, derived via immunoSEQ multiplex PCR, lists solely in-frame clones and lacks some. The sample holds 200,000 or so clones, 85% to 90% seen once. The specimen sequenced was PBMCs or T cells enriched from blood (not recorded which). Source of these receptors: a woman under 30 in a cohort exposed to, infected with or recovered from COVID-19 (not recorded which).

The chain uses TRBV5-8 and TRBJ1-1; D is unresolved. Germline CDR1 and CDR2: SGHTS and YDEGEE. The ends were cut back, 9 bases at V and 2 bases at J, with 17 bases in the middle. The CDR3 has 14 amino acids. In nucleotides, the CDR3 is TGTGCCACGACACAAGTTCCCTTTAACACTGAAGCTTTCTTT. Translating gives CATTQVPFNTEAFF.

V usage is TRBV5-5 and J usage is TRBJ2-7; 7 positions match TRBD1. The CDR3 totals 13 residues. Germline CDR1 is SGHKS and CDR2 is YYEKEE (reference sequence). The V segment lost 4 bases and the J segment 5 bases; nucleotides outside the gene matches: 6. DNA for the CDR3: TGTGCCAGCAGCCGGTCACAGGGGAACGAGCAGTACTTC. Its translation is CASSRSQGNEQYF. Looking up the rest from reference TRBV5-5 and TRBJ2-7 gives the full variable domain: DAGVTQSPTHLIKTRGQQVTLRCSPISGHKSVSWYQQVLGQGPQFIFQYYEKEERGRGNFPDRFSARQFPNYSSELNVNALLLGDSALYLCASSRSQGNEQYFGPGTRLTVT.

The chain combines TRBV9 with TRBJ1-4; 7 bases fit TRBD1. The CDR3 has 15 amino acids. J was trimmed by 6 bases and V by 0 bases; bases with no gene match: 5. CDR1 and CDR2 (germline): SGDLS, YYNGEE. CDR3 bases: TGTGCCAGCAGCGTAGGGGGACAGTCCCATGAAAAACTGTTTTTT. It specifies CASSVGGQSHEKLFF.

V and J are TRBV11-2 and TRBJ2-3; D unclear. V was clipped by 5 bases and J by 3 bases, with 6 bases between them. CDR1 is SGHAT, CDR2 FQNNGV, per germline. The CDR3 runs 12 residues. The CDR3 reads CASSRYTDTQYF. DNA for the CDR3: TGTGCCAGCAGCCGGTATACAGATACGCAGTATTTT.

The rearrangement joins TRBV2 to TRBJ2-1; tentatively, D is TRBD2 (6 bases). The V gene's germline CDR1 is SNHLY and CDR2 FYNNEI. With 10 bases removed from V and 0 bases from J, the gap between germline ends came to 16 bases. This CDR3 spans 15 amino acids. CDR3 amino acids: CATRETSSSYNEQFF. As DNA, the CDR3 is TGTGCCACCCGGGAGACCTCGAGCTCCTACAATGAGCAGTTCTTC. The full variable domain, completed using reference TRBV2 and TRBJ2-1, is EPEVTQTPSHQVTQMGQEVILRCVPISNHLYFYWYRQILGQKVEFLVSFYNNEISEKSEIFDDQFSVERPDGSNFTLKIRSTKLEDSAMYFCATRETSSSYNEQFFGPGTRLTVL.

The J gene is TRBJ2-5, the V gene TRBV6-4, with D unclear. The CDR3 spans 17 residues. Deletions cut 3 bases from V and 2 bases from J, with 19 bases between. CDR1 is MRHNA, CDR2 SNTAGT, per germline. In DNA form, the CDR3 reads TGTGCCAGCAGTGAACCGTCGGGTCGTACCGGGCAAGAGACCCAGTACTTC. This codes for CASSEPSGRTGQETQYF.

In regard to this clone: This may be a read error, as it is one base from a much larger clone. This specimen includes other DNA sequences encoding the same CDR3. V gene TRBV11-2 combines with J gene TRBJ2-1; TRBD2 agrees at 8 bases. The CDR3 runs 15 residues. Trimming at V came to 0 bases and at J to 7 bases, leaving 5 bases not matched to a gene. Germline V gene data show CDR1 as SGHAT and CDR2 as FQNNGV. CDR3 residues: CASSLDGGGGNEQFF. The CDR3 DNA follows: TGTGCCAGCAGCTTAGACGGGGGCGGGGGGAATGAGCAGTTCTTC.

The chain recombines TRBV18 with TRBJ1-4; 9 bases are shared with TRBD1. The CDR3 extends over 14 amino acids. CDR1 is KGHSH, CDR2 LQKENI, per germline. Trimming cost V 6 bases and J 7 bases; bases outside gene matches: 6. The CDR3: CASSGQGGGEKLFF. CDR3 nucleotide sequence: TGTGCCAGCTCGGGACAGGGAGGAGGTGAAAAACTGTTTTTT.